The rows below give T cell receptor beta chains drawn from one sample of a study of molecular identifiers for immune sequencing clone quantification. Each CDR3 protein gets one entry after TCRdb re-called the PCR reads with MiXCR. The sample carries about 36,000 distinct CDR3 sequences, around 18% recorded once. Sequenced material: naive CD8+ T cells from blood, with Jurkat cell RNA spiked in. These receptors originate from a human donor in good health. Some libraries in this study had Jurkat cell RNA spiked in. CDR3s include the opening cysteine and the closing phenylalanine or tryptophan. The D gene is left open where the match is weak. Clone size is not always given. Where it is, it says once, few, many or a class for expanded clones.

DNA	CDR3	V	J	D	size
TGTGCCAGCAGCTATCGGACAGCACTCCCAGAGACCCAGTACTTC	CASSYRTALPETQYF	TRBV13	TRBJ2-5	NA	NA
TGTGCCAGCAGCTTCTCCGGAAATAATCAGCCCCAGCATTTT	CASSFSGNNQPQHF	TRBV7-9	TRBJ1-5	NA	medium-sized
TGTGCCAGCAGTTTATACCCAGGGACGACCTACGAGCAGTACTTC	CASSLYPGTTYEQYF	TRBV28	TRBJ2-7	NA	many
TGTGCCAGCAGTACGGGAGTAGATACGCAGTATTTT	CASSTGVDTQYF	TRBV6-5	TRBJ2-3	NA	medium-sized
TGTGCCAGCAGCTTTCAGAGGCAATCCGCCGGAGCTTTCTTT	CASSFQRQSAGAFF	TRBV7-9	TRBJ1-1	NA	many
TGTGCCACCTCTATAGCGGGAGTGGGCTACGAGCAGTACTTC	CATSIAGVGYEQYF	TRBV12-3/TRBV12-4	TRBJ2-7	TRBD2	many
TGTGCCAGCAGCTTAGCTTCGGGTTCACCCCTCCACTTT	CASSLASGSPLHF	TRBV13	TRBJ1-6	NA	many
TGTGCCAGCAGTCCACATCTAAACGGAAATCAGCCCCAGCATTTT	CASSPHLNGNQPQHF	TRBV28	TRBJ1-5	NA	many
TGCAGTGGAGAGGGCAGGGGCGTTGGCAATCAGCCCCAGCATTTT	CSGEGRGVGNQPQHF	TRBV20-1	TRBJ1-5	NA	NA
TGTGCCAGCAGTTTGACGGCCGGGTGGAGGGAGCTGTTTTTT	CASSLTAGWRELFF	TRBV27	TRBJ2-2	NA	many
TGTGCCAGCAGCGTAGCTGTTGGGCAGGGATACGACGAGCAGTACTTC	CASSVAVGQGYDEQYF	TRBV9	TRBJ2-7	NA	many
TGTGCCAGCAGCTTGGGTTCCGGGTACGGGGCCAACGTCCTGACTTTC	CASSLGSGYGANVLTF	TRBV5-6	TRBJ2-6	NA	NA
TGCAGTGCTACTGGCAGGAGCCCTCCCACAGATACGCAGTATTTT	CSATGRSPPTDTQYF	TRBV20-1	TRBJ2-3	NA	NA
TGTGCCAGCAGTCGGGGGGGCTCCTCCTACAATGAGCAGTTCTTC	CASSRGGSSYNEQFF	TRBV27	TRBJ2-1	TRBD2	NA
TGTGCCAGCAGCTTAGGGGACAACCGAGACTTC	CASSLGDNRDF	TRBV7-9	TRBJ2-5	NA	few
TGCAGTGCCACCCCGAGCTACAATGAGCAGTTCTTC	CSATPSYNEQFF	TRBV20-1	TRBJ2-1	NA	NA
TGTGCCAGCAGTGTCTGGCTCGGGTACGAGCAGTACTTC	CASSVWLGYEQYF	TRBV2	TRBJ2-7	NA	few
TGTGCCAGCAGCCGGGACTCAAGCTGGTACGAGCAGTACTTC	CASSRDSSWYEQYF	TRBV14	TRBJ2-7	NA	medium-sized
TGTGCCAGCAGCTTAGAAAAGGGGAGGGATACGCAGTATTTT	CASSLEKGRDTQYF	TRBV7-2	TRBJ2-3	NA	NA
TGTGCCAGCAGTTACCTAACAGGGAAGTACACCGGGGAGCTGTTTTTT	CASSYLTGKYTGELFF	TRBV27	TRBJ2-2	NA	many
TGTGCCAGCAGCAACCCCTACAATGAGCAGTTCTTC	CASSNPYNEQFF	TRBV7-9	TRBJ2-1	NA	NA
TGTGCCAGCAGCTCTGGGACAAGACCATTGTACAATGAGCAGTTCTTC	CASSSGTRPLYNEQFF	TRBV7-2	TRBJ2-1	NA	few
TGTGCCAGCAGTGAGCGGGGGGGCTATGGCTACACCTTC	CASSERGGYGYTF	TRBV25-1	TRBJ1-2	NA	many
TGTGCCAGCAGCTCCAGGACCTCCCCTAATGAAAAACTGTTTTTT	CASSSRTSPNEKLFF	TRBV13	TRBJ1-4	NA	NA
TGCAGCGTTAATTTCGGCTACGAGCAGTTCTTC	CSVNFGYEQFF	TRBV29-1	TRBJ2-1	NA	NA
TGTGCCAGCAGCCGGGACGCCAGCTACGAGCAGTACTTC	CASSRDASYEQYF	TRBV7-9	TRBJ2-7	NA	once
TGTGCCAGCAGCTTTTCTGGGCGTGGGGCCAACGTCCTGACTTTC	CASSFSGRGANVLTF	TRBV7-2	TRBJ2-6	NA	many